One and the same sample provided the 2 T cell receptor beta chains below, sequenced in a study of T-cell memory formation after mild COVID-19. TCRdb reprocessed the 5' RACE reads via MiXCR and lists one record per CDR3 protein. The profile covers some 450,000 distinct CDR3 sequences, with more than 15% appearing a single time and around a fifth taken by the ten largest. Sequences were obtained from PBMCs or a T cell subset sorted from them (not recorded which). The source of these receptors is a man aged 18-30 years who had mild COVID-19 (a few samples of this study predate the infection). Cell type and time point are not known.

The rearrangement joins TRBV12-3 or TRBV12-4 to TRBJ2-7; D possibly corresponds to TRBD2 (6 bases). V lost 5 bases, J lost 1 base, and 9 bases lay in between. The CDR3 consists of 13 residues. CDR3 in DNA: TGTGCCAGCAGTATTGGACTATCCTACGAGCAGTACGTC. As protein: CASSIGLSYEQYV.

Only a few counts were recorded for this clonotype. The CDR3 loop reads CASRPITGGAGTDTQYF. CDR3 coding DNA: TGTGCCAGCAGACCCATCACCGGAGGGGCCGGCACAGATACGCAGTATTTT. The chain is built from TRBV6-2 or TRBV6-3 and TRBJ2-3; perhaps TRBD2 as D (6 bases). V lost 6 bases, J lost 1 base, and 20 bases lay in between. The CDR3 totals 17 residues. Per germline, CDR1 MNHEY and CDR2 SVGEGT.